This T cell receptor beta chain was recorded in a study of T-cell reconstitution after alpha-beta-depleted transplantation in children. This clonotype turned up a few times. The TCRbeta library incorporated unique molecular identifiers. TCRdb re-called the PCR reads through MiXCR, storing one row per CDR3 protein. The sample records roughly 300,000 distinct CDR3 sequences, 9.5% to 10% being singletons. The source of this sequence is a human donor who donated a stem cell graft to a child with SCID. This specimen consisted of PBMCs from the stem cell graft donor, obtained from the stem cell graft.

The CDR3: CSASGLVVVETQYF. In DNA form, the CDR3 reads TGCAGTGCTAGCGGACTAGTCGTGGTGGAGACCCAGTACTTC. The chain combines TRBV20-1 with TRBJ2-5; 7 positions match TRBD2. Germline CDR1 is DFQATT and CDR2 is SNEGSKA (reference sequence). The V and J ends lost 3 bases and 5 bases, in that order; junction bases with no gene match: 9. This CDR3 spans 14 amino acids.